Following are 3 T cell receptor beta chains from one sample sequenced in a study of blood T cell repertoires in COVID-19. Generated by immunoSEQ multiplex PCR, the TCRdb table keeps only in-frame clones and is missing some. The data contain some 56,000 clones, roughly 88% of them singletons. Sequencing input: peripheral blood. The receptors here all came from a woman of 80 years or more with acute or convalescent COVID-19.

The sample holds one count of this clone. V gene TRBV15 combines with J gene TRBJ2-2, with TRBD1 as a possible D gene (6 bases). CDR1 and CDR2 from the germline V gene are LNHNV and YYDKDF (reference sequence). V lost 1 base, J lost 7 bases, and 19 bases lay in between. The CDR3 contains 17 residues. The CDR3 DNA sequence: TGTGCCACCAGCAGAGCGTTTTCGGACAGACGGATCGGGGAGCTGTTTTTT. Encoded protein: CATSRAFSDRRIGELFF.

The chain couples TRBV5-4 to TRBJ1-4; 12 bases are shared with TRBD1. The CDR3 has 17 amino acids. With V trimmed by 4 bases and J by 7 bases, 11 bases remained unmatched. Germline V lookup: CDR1 SGHNT, CDR2 YYREEE (reference sequence). In DNA, the CDR3 is TGTGCCAGCAGCCCAGGGACAGGGGGCGGGCAGAGTGAAAAACTGTTTTTT. This codes for CASSPGTGGGQSEKLFF.

The chain couples TRBV3-1 (or the pseudogene TRBV3-2) to TRBJ2-6; tentatively, D is TRBD2 (5 bases). Germline CDR1 and CDR2: LGHDT and YNNKEL (reference sequence). CDR3 size: 16 residues. The V gene lost 1 base and the J gene lost 4 bases, with 11 bases spanning the gap. CDR3 DNA sequence: TGTGCCAGCAGCCAAGGCCACGGGATAGGGGCCAACGTCCTGACTTTC. Its translation is CASSQGHGIGANVLTF.